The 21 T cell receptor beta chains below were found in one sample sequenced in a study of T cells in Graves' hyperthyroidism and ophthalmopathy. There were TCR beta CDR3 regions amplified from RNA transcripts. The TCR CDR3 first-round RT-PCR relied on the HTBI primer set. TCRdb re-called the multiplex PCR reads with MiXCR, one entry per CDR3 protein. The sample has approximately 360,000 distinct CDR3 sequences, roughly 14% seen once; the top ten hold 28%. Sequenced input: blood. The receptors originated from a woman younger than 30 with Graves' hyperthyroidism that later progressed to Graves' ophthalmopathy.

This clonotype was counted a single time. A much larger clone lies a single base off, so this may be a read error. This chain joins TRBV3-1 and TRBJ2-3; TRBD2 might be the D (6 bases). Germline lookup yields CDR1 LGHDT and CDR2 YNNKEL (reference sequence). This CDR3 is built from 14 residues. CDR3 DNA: TGTGCCAGCAGCCGTAGCGGAGGCACAGATACGCTGTATTTT. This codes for CASSRSGGTDTLYF.

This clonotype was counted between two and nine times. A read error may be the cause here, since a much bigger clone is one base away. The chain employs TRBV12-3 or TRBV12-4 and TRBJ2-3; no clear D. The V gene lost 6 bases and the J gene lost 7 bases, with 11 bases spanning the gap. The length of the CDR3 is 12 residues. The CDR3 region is CASSQKANTQYF. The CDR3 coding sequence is TGTGCCAGCAGCCAGAAGGCGAATACGCAGTATTTT.

CDR3 in DNA: TGTGCCAGCAGTTCTCAGCGACAGGGGTTCGGGCTTCAGTACTTC. Translated: CASSSQRQGFGLQYF. The chain links TRBV6-2 or TRBV6-3 to TRBJ2-4, with 8 nucleotides matching TRBD1. Germline V lookup: CDR1 MNHEY, CDR2 SVGEGT. V lost 4 bases to trimming and J lost 11 bases; unmatched junction nucleotides: 13. The CDR3 consists of 15 residues.

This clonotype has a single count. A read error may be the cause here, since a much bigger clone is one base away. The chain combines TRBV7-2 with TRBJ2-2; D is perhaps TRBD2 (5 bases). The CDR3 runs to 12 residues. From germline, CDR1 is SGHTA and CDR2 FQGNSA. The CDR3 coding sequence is TGTGCCAGCAGCTTATGGACCGGGGAGCTGGTTTTT. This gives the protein CASSLWTGELVF.

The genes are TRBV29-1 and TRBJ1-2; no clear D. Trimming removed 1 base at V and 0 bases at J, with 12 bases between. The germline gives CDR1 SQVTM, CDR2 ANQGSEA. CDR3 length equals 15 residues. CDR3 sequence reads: CSVEGVSRTNYGYTF. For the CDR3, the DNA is TGCAGCGTTGAAGGGGTCTCCAGAACTAACTATGGCTACACCTTC.

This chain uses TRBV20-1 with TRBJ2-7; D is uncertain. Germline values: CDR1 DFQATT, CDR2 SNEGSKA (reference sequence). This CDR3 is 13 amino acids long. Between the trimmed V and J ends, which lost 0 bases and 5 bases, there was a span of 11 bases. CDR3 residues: CSARDGHTHEQYF. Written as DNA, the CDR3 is TGCAGTGCTAGAGATGGGCACACCCACGAGCAGTACTTC.

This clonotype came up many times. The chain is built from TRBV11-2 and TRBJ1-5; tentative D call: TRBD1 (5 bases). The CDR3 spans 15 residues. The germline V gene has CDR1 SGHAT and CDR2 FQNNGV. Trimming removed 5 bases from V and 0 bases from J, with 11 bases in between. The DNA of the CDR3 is TGTGCCAGCAGCCCCGGGACGGATAGCAATCAGCCCCAGCATTTT. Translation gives CASSPGTDSNQPQHF.

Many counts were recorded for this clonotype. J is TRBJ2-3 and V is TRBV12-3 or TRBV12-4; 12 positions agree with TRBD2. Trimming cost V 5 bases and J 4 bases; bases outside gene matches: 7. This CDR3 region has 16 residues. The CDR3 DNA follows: TGTGCCAGCAGTACCGGACTAGCGGGATCCGCAGATACGCAGTATTTT. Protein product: CASSTGLAGSADTQYF.

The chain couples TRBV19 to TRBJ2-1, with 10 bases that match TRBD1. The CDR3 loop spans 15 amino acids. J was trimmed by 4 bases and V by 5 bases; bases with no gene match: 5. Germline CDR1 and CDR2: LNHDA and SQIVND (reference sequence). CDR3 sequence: CASSFRDRGYNEQFF. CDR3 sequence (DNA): TGTGCCAGTAGTTTCCGGGACAGGGGTTACAATGAGCAGTTCTTC.

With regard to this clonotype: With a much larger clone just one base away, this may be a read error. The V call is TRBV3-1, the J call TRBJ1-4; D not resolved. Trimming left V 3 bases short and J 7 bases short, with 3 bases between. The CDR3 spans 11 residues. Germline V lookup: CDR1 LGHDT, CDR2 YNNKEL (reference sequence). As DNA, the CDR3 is TGTGCCAGCAGCCAGGCTGAAAAACTGTTTTTT. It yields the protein CASSQAEKLFF.

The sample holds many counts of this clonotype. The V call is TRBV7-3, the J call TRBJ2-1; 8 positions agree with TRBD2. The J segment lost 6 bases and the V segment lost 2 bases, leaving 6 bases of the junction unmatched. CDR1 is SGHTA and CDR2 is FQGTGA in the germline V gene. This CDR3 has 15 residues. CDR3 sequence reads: CASSLGSGSPNEQFF. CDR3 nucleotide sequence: TGTGCCAGCAGCTTAGGCAGCGGGAGCCCCAATGAGCAGTTCTTC.

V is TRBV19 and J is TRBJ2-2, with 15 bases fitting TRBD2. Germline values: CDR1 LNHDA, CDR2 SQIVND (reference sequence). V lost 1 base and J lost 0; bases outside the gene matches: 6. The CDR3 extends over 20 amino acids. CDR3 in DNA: TGTGCCAGTAGTATAGGAGGTGGGACTAGCGGGAGGCCGAACACCGGGGAGCTGTTTTTT. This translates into CASSIGGGTSGRPNTGELFF. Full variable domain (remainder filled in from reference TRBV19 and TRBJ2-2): DGGITQSPKYLFRKEGQNVTLSCEQNLNHDAMYWYRQDPGQGLRLIYYSQIVNDFQKGDIAEGYSVSREKKESFPLTVTSAQKNPTAFYLCASSIGGGTSGRPNTGELFFGEGSRLTVL.

CDR3 in amino acids: CASSRRTSRGGELFF. Here the CDR3 DNA reads TGTGCCAGCAGCCGTCGGACTAGCCGAGGCGGGGAGCTGTTTTTT. The chain employs TRBV2 and TRBJ2-2; TRBD2 agrees at 8 bases. Per germline, CDR1 SNHLY and CDR2 FYNNEI. The V and J ends lost 6 bases and 7 bases, in that order; junction bases with no gene match: 10. CDR3 size: 15 residues.

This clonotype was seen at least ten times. CDR3 sequence: CSAFLGQGPYEQYF. The CDR3 region has the DNA TGCAGTGCTTTTCTGGGACAGGGGCCCTACGAGCAGTACTTC. The chain couples TRBV20-1 to TRBJ2-7; 10 bases align to TRBD1. CDR3 length: 14 residues. J was trimmed by 2 bases and V by 5 bases; bases with no gene match: 6. Germline values: CDR1 DFQATT, CDR2 SNEGSKA (reference sequence).

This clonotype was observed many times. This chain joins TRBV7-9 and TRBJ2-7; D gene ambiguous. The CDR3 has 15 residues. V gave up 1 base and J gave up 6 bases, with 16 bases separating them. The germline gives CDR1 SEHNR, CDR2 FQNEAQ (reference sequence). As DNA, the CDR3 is TGTGCCAGCAGCTTAGGTGGGGTTGACTGGGCCGAGCAGTACTTC. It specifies CASSLGGVDWAEQYF.

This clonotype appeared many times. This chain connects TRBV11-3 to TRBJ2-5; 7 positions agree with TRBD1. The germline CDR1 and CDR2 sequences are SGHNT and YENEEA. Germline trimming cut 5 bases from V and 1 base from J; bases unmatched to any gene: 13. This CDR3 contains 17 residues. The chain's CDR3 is CASSLFDRDTIQETQYF. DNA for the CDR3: TGTGCCAGCAGCCTCTTCGACAGGGACACTATCCAAGAGACCCAGTACTTC.

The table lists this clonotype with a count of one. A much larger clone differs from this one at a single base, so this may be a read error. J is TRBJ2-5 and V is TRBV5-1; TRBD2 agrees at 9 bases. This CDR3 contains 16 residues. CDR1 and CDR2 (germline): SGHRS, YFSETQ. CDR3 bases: TGCGCCAGCAGCTTGCAGGCGGGAGGGCCTCAAGAGACCCCGTACTTC. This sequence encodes CASSLQAGGPQETPYF.

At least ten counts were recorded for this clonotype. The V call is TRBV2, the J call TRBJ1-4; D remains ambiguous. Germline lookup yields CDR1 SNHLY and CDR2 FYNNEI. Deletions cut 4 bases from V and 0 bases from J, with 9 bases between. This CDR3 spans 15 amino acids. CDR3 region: CASSAARATNEKLFF. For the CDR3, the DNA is TGTGCCAGCAGTGCTGCCCGGGCAACTAATGAAAAACTGTTTTTT.

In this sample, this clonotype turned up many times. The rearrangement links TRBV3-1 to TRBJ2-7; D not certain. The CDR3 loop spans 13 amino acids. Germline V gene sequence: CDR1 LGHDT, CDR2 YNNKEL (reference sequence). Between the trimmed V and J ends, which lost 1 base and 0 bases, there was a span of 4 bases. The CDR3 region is CASSQVSSYEQYF. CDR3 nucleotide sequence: TGTGCCAGCAGCCAAGTTAGCTCCTACGAGCAGTACTTC.

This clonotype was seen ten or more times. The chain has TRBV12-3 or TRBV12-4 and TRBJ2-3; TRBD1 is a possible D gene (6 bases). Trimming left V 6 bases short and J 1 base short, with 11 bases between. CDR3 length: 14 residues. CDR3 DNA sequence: TGTGCCAGCAGGGAACAGGGCCGCACAGATACGCAGTATTTT. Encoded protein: CASREQGRTDTQYF.

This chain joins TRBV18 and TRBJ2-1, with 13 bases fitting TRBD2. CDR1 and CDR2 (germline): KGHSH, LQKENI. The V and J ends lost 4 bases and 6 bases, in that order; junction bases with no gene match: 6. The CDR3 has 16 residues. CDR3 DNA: TGTGCCAGCTCACTTGGACTAGCGGGAGTAGTCAATGAGCAGTTCTTC. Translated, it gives CASSLGLAGVVNEQFF.